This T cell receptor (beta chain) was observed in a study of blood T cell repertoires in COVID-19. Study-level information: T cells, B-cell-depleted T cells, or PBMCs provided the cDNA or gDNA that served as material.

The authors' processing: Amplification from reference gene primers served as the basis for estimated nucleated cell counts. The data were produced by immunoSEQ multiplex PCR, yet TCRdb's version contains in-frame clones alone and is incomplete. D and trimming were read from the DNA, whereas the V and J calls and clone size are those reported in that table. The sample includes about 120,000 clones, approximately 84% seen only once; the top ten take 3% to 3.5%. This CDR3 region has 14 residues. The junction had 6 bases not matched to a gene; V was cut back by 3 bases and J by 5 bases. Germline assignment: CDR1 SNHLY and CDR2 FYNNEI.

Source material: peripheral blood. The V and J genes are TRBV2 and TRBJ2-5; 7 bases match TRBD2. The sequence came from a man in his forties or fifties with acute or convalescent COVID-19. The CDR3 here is CASSDREGVETQYF. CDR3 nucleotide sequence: TGTGCCAGCAGTGACAGGGAGGGAGTTGAGACCCAGTACTTC.